The subject of this entry is one TCR beta chain. This sample is drawn from a study of blood T cell repertoires in COVID-19. The V gene's germline CDR1 is KGHSH and CDR2 LQKENI. The CDR3 is made up of 14 amino acids. V lost 3 bases and J lost 1, with 10 bases in between. Study processing details: Counts of nucleated cells, estimated from reference gene primer amplification, were obtained. Repertoires were generated with immunoSEQ multiplex PCR, while TCRdb's copy carries only in-frame clones and drops some. The V and J calls and clone size were taken over from that table, and D and trimming were inferred from the DNA. The repertoire holds about 260,000 clones, with around 84% as singletons.

The TCR comes from a man aged 55 to 70 with acute or convalescent COVID-19. The chain recombines TRBV18 with TRBJ2-7, with a tentative D call TRBD1 (6 bases). The sample comprised peripheral blood. Written as DNA, the CDR3 is TGTGCCAGCTCACCGACAGGCAGATCCTACGAGCAGTACTTC. Protein product: CASSPTGRSYEQYF.